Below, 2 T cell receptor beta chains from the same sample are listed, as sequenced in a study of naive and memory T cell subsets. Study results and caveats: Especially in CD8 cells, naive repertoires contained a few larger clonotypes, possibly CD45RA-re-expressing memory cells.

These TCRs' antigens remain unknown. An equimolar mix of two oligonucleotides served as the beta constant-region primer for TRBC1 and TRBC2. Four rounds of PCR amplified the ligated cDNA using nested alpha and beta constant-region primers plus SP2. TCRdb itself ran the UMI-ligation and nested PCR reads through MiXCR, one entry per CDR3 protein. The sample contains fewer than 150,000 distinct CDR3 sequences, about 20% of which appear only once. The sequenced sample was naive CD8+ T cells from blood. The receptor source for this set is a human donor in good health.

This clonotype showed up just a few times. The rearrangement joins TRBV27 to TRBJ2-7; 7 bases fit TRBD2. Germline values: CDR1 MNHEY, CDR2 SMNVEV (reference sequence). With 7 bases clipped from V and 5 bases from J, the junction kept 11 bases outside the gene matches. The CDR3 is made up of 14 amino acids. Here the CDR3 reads CASTSFGGSHEQYF. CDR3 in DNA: TGTGCCAGCACTTCATTCGGGGGGTCCCACGAGCAGTACTTC.

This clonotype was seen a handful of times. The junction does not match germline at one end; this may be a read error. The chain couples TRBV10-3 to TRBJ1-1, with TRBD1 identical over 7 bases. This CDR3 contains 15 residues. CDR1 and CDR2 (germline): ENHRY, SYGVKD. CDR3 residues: CAISDPGQAKGEASF. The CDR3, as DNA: TGTGCCATCAGTGACCCTGGACAGGCAAAAGGGGAAGCTTCCTTT.